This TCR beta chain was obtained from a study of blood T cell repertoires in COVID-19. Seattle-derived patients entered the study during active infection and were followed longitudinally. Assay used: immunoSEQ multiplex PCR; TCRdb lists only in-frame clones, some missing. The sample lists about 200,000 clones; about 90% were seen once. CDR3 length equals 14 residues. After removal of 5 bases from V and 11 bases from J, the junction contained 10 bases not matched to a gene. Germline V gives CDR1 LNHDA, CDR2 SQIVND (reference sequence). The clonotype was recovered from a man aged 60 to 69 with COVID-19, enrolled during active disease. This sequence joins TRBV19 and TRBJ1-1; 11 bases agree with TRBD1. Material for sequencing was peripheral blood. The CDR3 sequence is CASSSSGTGGRAFF. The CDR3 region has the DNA TGTGCCAGTAGTTCCTCCGGGACAGGGGGGCGCGCTTTCTTT.